This T cell receptor (beta chain) was recorded in a study of blood T cell repertoires in COVID-19 (dated by TCRdb to between 2020 and 2021). Notes on the research overall: The collaborator samples originated in the United States, Italy and Spain and spanned the acute and convalescent phases of COVID-19. The dataset comprised deeply sampled blood TCRbeta repertoires from subjects exposed to, actively infected with, or recovered from COVID-19. The repertoires were released in a freely available public database intended as a resource for research on the immune response to SARS-CoV-2. The material from the prospective study consisted of cDNA or gDNA derived from T cells, B-cell-depleted T cells, or PBMCs. Where available, HLA class I and class II types were taken from metadata supplied by the sample provider and were not determined by assay-based typing. The sample metadata nearly always contained a de-identified subject ID, COVID-19 status, age in years and sex. Samples were obtained from the ongoing ImmuneRACE study (first 160 participants) and from about 1,300 subjects provided by 6 global collaborators. General conclusions and limits of the study: The amount of clinical and demographic metadata varied by source and participant and was provided uncurated.

This clone has only one observation. Its antigen is still unknown. Base qualities are missing; no much larger clone stands one base away. Collaborating institutions collected whole blood in K2EDTA tubes following their own protocols. For TCRbeta analysis, collaborator samples were shipped as frozen whole blood, as isolated PBMCs, or as DNA extracted from either sample type. Looking up the germline V gene yields CDR1 SGHDT and CDR2 YYEEEE. From V the trimming removes 0 bases and from J it removes 8 bases, while the gene matches leave 9 bases of the junction unaccounted for. From the cysteine up to the phenylalanine, the CDR3 has a length of 15 residues. Here the CDR3 DNA is all that survives: 45 bases in frame from base 1. TCRbeta CDR3 regions were amplified from genomic DNA using the immunoSEQ Assay, a bias-controlled multiplex PCR. Regarding the original processing steps: The number of nucleated cells in each sample was estimated by amplification of reference gene primers within the assay. To quantify the absolute abundance of each unique TCRbeta CDR3 rearrangement, sequence reads were collapsed and filtered. Productive Simpson clonality was computed per sample as the square root of Simpson's diversity index over productive rearrangements. The table comes from immuneACCESS by way of TCRdb, which keeps in-frame sequences with V and J called. Part of the clones is missing from these tables; in studies checked, under half for an unresolved V gene and the rest for unknown reasons. Clone size and V and J calls were adopted from that table, with D and trimming inferred from the DNA. The sample table records around 63,000 clones; more than 75% of these occur just once. The ten largest make up 1% to 1.5% of the sample.

This clonotype originated in a woman aged 60-75 years with acute or convalescent COVID-19. In this chain, TRBV5-6 is recombined with TRBJ1-2, and 8 bases in between align with TRBD1. Sequencing was carried out using peripheral blood. This receptor carries the CDR3 CASSLVGQGTEGYTF. The DNA sequence is given as TGTGCCAGCAGCTTGGTCGGACAGGGTACAGAAGGCTACACCTTC.